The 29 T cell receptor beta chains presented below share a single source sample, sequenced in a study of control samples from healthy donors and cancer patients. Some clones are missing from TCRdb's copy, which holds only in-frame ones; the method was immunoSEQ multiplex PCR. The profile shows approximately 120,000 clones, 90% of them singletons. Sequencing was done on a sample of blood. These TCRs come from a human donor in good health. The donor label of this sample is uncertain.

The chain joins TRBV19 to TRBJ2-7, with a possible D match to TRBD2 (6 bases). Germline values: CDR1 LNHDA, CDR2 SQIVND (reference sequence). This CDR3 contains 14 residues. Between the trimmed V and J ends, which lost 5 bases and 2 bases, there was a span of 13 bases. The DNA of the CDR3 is TGTGCCAGTAGTCACGGGACTTCTGCCTACGAGCAGTACTTC. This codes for CASSHGTSAYEQYF.

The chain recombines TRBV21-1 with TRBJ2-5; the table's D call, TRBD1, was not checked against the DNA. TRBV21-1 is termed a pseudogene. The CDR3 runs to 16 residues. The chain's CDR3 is CASSKARTDTKETQYF. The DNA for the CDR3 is TGTGCCAGCAGCAAAGCGCGGACAGACACTAAAGAGACCCAGTACTTC.

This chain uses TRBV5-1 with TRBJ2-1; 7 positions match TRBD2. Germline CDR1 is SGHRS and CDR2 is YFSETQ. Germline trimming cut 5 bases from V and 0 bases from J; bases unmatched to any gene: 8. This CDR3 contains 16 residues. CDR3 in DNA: TGCGCCAGCAGACCCGTTGGCGGGAGCTCCTACAATGAGCAGTTCTTC. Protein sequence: CASRPVGGSSYNEQFF.

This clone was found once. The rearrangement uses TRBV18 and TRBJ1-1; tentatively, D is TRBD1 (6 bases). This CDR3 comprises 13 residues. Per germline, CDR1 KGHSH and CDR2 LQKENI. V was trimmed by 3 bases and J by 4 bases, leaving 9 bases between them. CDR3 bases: TGTGCCAGCTCACCGGTAGGGGGCACTGAAGCTTTCTTT. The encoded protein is CASSPVGGTEAFF. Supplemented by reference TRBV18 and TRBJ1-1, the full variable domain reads NAGVMQNPRHLVRRRGQEARLRCSPMKGHSHVYWYRQLPEEGLKFMVYLQKENIIDESGMPKERFSAEFPKEGPSILRIQQVVRGDSAAYFCASSPVGGTEAFFGQGTRLTVV.

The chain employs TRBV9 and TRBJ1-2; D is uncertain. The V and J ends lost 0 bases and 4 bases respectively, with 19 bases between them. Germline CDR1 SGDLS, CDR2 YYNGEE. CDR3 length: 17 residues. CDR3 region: CASSVGPGSQTIYGYTF. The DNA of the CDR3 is TGTGCCAGCAGCGTAGGTCCTGGGAGTCAGACGATCTATGGCTACACCTTC.

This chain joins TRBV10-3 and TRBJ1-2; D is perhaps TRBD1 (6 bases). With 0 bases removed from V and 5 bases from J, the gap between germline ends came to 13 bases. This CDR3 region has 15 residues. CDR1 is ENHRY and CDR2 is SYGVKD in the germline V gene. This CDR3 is CAISESPTGKYGYTF. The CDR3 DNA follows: TGTGCCATCAGTGAGTCCCCCACAGGGAAGTATGGCTACACCTTC.

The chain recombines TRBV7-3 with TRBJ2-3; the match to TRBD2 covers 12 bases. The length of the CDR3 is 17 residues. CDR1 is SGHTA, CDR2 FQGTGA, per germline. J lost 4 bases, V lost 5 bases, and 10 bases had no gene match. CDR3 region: CASSPWASGGASDTQYF. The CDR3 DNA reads TGTGCCAGCAGCCCCTGGGCTAGCGGGGGGGCATCAGATACGCAGTATTTT.

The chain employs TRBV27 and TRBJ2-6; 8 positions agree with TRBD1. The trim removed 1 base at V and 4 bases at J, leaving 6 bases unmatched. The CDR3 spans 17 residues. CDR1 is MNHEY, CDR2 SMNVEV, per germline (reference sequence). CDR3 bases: TGTGCCAGCAGTTTATGGCAGGGGGCTTCGGGGGCCAACGTCCTGACTTTC. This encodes CASSLWQGASGANVLTF.

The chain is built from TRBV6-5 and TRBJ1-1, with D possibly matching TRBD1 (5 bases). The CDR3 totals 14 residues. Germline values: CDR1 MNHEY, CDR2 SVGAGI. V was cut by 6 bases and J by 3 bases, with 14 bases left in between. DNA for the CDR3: TGTGCCAGCAGCCGCGGTGGGGGGGACACTGAAGCTTTCTTT. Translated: CASSRGGGDTEAFF.

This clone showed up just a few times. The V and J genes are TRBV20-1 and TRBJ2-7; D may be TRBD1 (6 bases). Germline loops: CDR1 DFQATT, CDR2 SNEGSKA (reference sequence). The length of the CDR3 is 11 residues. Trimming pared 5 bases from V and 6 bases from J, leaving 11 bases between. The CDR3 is CSAYTGSEQYF. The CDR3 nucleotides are TGCAGTGCTTATACAGGGTCCGAGCAGTACTTC.

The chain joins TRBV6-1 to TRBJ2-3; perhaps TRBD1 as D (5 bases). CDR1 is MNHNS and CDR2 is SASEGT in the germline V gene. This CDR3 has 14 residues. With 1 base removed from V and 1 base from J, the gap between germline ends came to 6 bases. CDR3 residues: CASSEGGRTDTQYF. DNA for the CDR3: TGTGCCAGCAGTGAAGGGGGCCGCACAGATACGCAGTATTTT.

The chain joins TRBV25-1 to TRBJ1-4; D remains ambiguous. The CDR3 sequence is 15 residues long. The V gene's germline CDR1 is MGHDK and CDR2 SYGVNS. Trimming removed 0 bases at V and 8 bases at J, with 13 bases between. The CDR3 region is CASSEYAGSEEKLFF. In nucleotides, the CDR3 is TGTGCCAGCAGTGAATATGCCGGGTCAGAGGAAAAACTGTTTTTT.

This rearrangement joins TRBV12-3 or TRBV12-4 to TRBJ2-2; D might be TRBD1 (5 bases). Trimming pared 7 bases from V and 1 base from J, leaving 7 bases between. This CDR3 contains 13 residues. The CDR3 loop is CASITGNTGELFF. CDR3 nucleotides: TGTGCCAGCATCACAGGGAACACCGGGGAGCTGTTTTTT.

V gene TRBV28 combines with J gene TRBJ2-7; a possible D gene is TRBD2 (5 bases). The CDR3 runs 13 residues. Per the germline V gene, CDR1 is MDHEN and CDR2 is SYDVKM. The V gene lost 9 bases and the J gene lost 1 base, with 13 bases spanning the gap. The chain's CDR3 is CASSPGSSYEQYF. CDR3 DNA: TGTGCCAGTTCCCCGGGGTCTTCCTACGAGCAGTACTTC.

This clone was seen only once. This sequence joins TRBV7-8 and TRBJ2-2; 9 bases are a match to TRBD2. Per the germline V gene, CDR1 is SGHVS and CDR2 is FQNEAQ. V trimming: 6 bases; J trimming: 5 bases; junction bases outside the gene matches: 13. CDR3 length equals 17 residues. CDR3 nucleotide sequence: TGTGCCAGCAGACGTAGACCGGGACTAGCAGATACCGGGGAGCTGTTTTTT. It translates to CASRRRPGLADTGELFF.

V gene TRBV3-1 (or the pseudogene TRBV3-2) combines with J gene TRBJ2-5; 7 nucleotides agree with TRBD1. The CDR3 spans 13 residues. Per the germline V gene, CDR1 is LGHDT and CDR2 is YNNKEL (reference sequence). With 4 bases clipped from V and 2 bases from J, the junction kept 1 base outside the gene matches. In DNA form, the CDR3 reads TGTGCCAGCAGCCGACAGGGTCAAGAGACCCAGTACTTC. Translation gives CASSRQGQETQYF.

The CDR3 spells CASSPTQGAHEKLFF. The CDR3 region has the DNA TGTGCCAGCTCACCGACTCAGGGGGCGCATGAAAAACTGTTTTTT. The V call is TRBV18, the J call TRBJ1-4; 8 bases map to TRBD1. The ends lost 3 bases at V and 6 bases at J; junction bases unmatched: 6. Germline CDR1 reads KGHSH; CDR2 reads LQKENI. The length of the CDR3 is 15 residues.

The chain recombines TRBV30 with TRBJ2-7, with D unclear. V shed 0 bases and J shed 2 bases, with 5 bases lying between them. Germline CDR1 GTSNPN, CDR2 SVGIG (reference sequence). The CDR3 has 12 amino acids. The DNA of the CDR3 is TGTGCCTGGAGTGTATCAGCCTACGAGCAGTACTTC. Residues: CAWSVSAYEQYF.

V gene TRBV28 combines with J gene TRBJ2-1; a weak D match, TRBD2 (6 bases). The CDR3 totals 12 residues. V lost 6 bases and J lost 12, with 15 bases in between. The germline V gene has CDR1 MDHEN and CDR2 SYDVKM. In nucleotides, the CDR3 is TGTGCCAGCAGCTCTGCTGGGACTCTGCAGTTCTTC. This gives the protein CASSSAGTLQFF.

The CDR3 DNA reads as TGTGCCAGCAGCTTTAGGTGGGGGGCTGGGGCGACAGATACGCAGTATTTT. Translation: CASSFRWGAGATDTQYF. The chain couples TRBV11-2 to TRBJ2-3; D could derive from TRBD1 or TRBD2 (6 bases each). The CDR3 spans 17 residues. V lost 3 bases to trimming and J lost 3 bases, with 19 bases between them. Germline CDR1 and CDR2: SGHAT and FQNNGV. Together with reference TRBV11-2 and TRBJ2-3, the CDR3 gives the full variable domain: EAGVAQSPRYKIIEKRQSVAFWCNPISGHATLYWYQQILGQGPKLLIQFQNNGVVDDSQLPKDRFSAERLKGVDSTLKIQPAKLEDSAVYLCASSFRWGAGATDTQYFGPGTRLTVL.

As DNA, the CDR3 is TGCGCCAGCAGCCAAGAGGGTGGAAGAAACATTCAGTACTTC. This gives the protein CASSQEGGRNIQYF. The V gene is TRBV4-1, the J gene TRBJ2-4; D gene ambiguous. Germline V gene lookup returns CDR1 MGHRA and CDR2 YSYEKL. The CDR3 loop spans 14 amino acids. V dropped 0 bases and J dropped 6 bases, with 9 bases sitting between them.

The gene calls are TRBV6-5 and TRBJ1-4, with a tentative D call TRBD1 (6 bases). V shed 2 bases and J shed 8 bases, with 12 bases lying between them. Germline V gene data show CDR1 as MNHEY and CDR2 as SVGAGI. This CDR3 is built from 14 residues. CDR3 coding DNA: TGTGCCAGCAGTTACCAGGGGAGTGGAGAAAAACTGTTTTTT. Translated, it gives CASSYQGSGEKLFF.

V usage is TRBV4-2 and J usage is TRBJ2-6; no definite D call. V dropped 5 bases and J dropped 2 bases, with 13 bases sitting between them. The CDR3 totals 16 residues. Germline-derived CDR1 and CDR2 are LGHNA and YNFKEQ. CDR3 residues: CASSTSDDPGANVLTF. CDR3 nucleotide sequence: TGTGCCAGCAGCACTTCAGACGATCCTGGGGCCAACGTCCTGACTTTC.

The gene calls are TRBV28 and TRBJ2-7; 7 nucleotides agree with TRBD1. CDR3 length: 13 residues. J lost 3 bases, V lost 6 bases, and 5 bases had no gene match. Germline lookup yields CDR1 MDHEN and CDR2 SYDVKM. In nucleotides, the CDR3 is TGTGCCAGCAGACCTTCAGGGGGCTACGAGCAGTACTTC. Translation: CASRPSGGYEQYF.

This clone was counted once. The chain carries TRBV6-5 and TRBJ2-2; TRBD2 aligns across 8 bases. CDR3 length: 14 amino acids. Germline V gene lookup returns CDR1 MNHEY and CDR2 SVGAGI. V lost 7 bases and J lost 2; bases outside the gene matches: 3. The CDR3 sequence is CASNAGGNTGELFF. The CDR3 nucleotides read TGTGCCAGCAATGCGGGGGGCAACACCGGGGAGCTGTTTTTT.

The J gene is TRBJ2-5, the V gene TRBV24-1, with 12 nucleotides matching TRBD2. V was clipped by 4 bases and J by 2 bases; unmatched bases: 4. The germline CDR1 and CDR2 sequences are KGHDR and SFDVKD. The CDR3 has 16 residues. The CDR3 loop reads CATSEGTSGLQETQYF. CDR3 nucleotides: TGTGCCACCAGTGAGGGGACTAGCGGGTTACAAGAGACCCAGTACTTC.

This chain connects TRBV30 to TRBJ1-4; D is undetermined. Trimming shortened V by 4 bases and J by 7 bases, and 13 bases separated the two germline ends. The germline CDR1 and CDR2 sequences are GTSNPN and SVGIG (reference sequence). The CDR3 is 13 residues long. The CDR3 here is CAWTGVVGEKLFF. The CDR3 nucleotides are TGTGCCTGGACTGGGGTTGTTGGTGAAAAACTGTTTTTT.

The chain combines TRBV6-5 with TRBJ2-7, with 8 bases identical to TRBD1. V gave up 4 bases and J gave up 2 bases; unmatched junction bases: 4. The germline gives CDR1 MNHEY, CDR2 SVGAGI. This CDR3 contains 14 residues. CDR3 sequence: CASSWGTGAYEQYF. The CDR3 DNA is TGTGCCAGCAGTTGGGGGACAGGAGCCTACGAGCAGTACTTC.

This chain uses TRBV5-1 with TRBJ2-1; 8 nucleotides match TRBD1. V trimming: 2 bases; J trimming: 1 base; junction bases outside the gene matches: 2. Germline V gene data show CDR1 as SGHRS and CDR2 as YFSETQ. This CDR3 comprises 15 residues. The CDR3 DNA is TGCGCCAGCAGCTTCAGACAGGGGTCCTACAATGAGCAGTTCTTC. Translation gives CASSFRQGSYNEQFF.